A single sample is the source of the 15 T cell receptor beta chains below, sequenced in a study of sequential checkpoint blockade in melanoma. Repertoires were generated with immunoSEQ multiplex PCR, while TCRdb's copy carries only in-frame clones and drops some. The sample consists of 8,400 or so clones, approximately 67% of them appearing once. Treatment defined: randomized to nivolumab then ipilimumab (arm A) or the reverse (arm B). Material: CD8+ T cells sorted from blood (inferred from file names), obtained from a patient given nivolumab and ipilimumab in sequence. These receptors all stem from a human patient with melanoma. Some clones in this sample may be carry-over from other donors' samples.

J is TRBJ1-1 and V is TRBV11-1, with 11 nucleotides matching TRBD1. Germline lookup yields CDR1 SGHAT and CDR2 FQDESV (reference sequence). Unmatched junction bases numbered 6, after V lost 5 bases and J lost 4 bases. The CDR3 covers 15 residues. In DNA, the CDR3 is TGTGCCAGCAGCGGGCCGGGACAGGGGGGCACTGAAGCTTTCTTT. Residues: CASSGPGQGGTEAFF.

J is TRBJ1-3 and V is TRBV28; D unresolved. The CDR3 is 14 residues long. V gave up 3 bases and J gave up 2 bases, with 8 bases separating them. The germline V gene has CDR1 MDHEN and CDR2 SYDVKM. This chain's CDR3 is CASSLAVTGNTIYF. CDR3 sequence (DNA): TGTGCCAGCAGTTTGGCGGTAACTGGAAACACCATATATTTT. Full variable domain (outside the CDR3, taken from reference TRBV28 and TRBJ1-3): DVKVTQSSRYLVKRTGEKVFLECVQDMDHENMFWYRQDPGLGLRLIYFSYDVKMKEKGDIPEGYSVSREKKERFSLILESASTNQTSMYLCASSLAVTGNTIYFGEGSWLTVV.

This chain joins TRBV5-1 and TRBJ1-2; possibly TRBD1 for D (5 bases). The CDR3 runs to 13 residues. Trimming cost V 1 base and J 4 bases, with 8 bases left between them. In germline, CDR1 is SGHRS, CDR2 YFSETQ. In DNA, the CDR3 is TGCGCCAGCAGCTTGAGACAGAGCTATGGCTACACCTTC. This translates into CASSLRQSYGYTF.

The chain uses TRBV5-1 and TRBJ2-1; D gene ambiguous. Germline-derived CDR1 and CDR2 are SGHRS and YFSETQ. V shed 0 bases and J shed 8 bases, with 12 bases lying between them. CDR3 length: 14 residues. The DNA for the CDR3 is TGCGCCAGCAGCTTGGAAATGGCTAGAGATGAGCAGTTCTTC. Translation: CASSLEMARDEQFF.

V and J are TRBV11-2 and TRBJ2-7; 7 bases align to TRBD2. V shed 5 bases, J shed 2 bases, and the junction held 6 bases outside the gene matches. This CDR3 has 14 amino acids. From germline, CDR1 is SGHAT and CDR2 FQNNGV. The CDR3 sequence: CASSVSGPTYEQYF. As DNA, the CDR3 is TGTGCCAGCAGCGTTAGCGGGCCGACCTACGAGCAGTACTTC.

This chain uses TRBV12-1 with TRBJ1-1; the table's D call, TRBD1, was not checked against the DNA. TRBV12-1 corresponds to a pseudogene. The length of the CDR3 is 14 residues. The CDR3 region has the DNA TGTGCCAGCAGCTTTGTGATTTCAGGAACTGAAGCTTTCTTT. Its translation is CASSFVISGTEAFF.

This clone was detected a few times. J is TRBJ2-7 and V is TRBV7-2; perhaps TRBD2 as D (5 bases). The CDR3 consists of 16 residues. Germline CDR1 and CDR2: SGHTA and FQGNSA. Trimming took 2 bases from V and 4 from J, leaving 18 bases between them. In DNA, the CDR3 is TGTGCCAGCAGCTTAATAAGGGCCACGGGGTATTACGAGCAGTACTTC. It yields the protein CASSLIRATGYYEQYF.

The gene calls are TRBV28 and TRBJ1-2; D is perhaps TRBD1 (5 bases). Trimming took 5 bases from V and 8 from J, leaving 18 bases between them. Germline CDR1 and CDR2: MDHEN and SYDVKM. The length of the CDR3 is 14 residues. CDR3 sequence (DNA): TGTGCCAGCAGTCCGTCCCCAGGGAAGTGGGGCTACACCTTC. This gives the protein CASSPSPGKWGYTF.

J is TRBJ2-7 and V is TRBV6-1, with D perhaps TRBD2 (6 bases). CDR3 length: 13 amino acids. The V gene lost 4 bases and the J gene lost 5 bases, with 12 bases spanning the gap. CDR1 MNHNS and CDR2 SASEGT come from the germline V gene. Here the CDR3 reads CASSGRGLDEQYF. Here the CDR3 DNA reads TGTGCCAGCAGTGGGAGGGGCTTAGACGAGCAGTACTTC.

CDR3 amino acids: CASSLVTGENTEAFF. The CDR3 nucleotides read TGTGCCAGCAGCTTAGTTACAGGAGAGAACACTGAAGCTTTCTTT. The chain couples TRBV7-9 to TRBJ1-1; D perhaps matches TRBD1 (5 bases). Trimming removed 1 base at V and 1 base at J, with 10 bases between. Germline CDR1 is SEHNR and CDR2 is FQNEAQ (reference sequence). The CDR3 has 15 amino acids.

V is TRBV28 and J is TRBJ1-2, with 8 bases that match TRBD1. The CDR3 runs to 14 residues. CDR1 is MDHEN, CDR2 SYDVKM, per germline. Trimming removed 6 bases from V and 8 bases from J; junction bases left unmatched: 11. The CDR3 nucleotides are TGTGCCAGCAGACGAGTTAACAGGGGGGAAGGCTACACCTTC. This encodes CASRRVNRGEGYTF.

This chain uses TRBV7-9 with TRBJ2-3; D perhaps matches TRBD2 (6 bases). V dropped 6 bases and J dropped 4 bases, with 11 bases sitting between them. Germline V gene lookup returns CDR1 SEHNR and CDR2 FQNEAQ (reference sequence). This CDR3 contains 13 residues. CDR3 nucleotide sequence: TGTGCCAGCAGTCCTAGCGAGTCAGATACGCAGTATTTT. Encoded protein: CASSPSESDTQYF.

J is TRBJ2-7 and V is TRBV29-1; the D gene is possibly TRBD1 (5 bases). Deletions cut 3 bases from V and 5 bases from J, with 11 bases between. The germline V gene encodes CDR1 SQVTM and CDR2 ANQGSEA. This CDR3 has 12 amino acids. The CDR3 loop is CSVDQGRNEQYF. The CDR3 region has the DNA TGCAGCGTTGATCAGGGCCGCAACGAGCAGTACTTC.

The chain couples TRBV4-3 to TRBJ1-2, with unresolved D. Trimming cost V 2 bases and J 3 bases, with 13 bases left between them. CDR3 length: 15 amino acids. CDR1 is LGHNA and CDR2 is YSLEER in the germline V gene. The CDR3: CASSQFPRSDYGYTF. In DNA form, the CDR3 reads TGCGCCAGCAGCCAATTCCCCCGGTCTGACTATGGCTACACCTTC.

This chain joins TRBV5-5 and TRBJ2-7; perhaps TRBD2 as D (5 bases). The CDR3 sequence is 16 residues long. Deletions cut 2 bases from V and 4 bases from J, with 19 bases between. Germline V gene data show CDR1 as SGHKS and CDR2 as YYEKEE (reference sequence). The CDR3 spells CASSLIRATGYYEQYF. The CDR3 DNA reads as TGTGCCAGCAGCTTAATAAGGGCCACGGGGTATTACGAGCAGTACTTC.